This entry lists 9 T cell receptor beta chains sequenced from one sample in a study of beta chain features in type 1 diabetes. Study conclusions and caveats: People with Type 1 diabetes carried modestly yet significantly shorter TCRB CDR3s in all four CD4+ subsets.

All of the isolated RNA was reverse transcribed, so expressed TCRB transcripts were sequenced. Assay: immunoSEQ multiplex PCR; the TCRdb copy retains only in-frame clones and omits some. The table includes about 340,000 clones, 7% to 10% detected once. Their antigens remain unidentified. The specimen sequenced was central memory CD4+ T cells from blood. All receptors derive from a man aged 25-40 years with type 1 diabetes.

The chain uses TRBV9 and TRBJ2-2; 14 positions match TRBD2. The germline gives CDR1 SGDLS, CDR2 YYNGEE. The CDR3 has 17 residues. J was trimmed by 6 bases and V by 4 bases; bases with no gene match: 8. In DNA form, the CDR3 reads TGTGCCAGCAGCAAGACTAGCGGGGGGGCACTCCCCGGGGAGCTGTTTTTT. Translation gives CASSKTSGGALPGELFF.

The table lists this clone with a few counts. The V call is TRBV29-1, the J call TRBJ1-2; maybe TRBD1 (5 bases). The germline V gene has CDR1 SQVTM and CDR2 ANQGSEA. V was clipped by 7 bases and J by 4 bases, with 16 bases between them. The CDR3 runs to 13 residues. CDR3 sequence: CSDRTPETYGYTF. CDR3 DNA: TGCAGCGATCGGACACCAGAGACCTATGGCTACACCTTC.

The chain is built from TRBV10-3 and TRBJ2-5; no reliable D call. Trimming took 2 bases from V and 3 from J, leaving 10 bases between them. CDR1 and CDR2 (germline): ENHRY, SYGVKD. The CDR3 sequence is 14 residues long. CDR3: CAISESLVKETQYF. Here the CDR3 DNA reads TGTGCCATCAGTGAGAGTTTAGTTAAAGAGACCCAGTACTTC.

The J gene is TRBJ1-1, the V gene TRBV11-2; 7 nucleotides align to TRBD1. CDR1 and CDR2 from the germline V gene are SGHAT and FQNNGV. CDR3 size: 14 residues. Unmatched junction bases numbered 4, after V lost 5 bases and J lost 1 base. DNA of the CDR3: TGTGCCAGCAGCCCGGGACAGTCGAACACTGAAGCTTTCTTT. As protein: CASSPGQSNTEAFF.

The genes are TRBV7-2 and TRBJ2-3; 10 bases align to TRBD2. Losses at the gene ends were 5 bases for V and 6 bases for J; bases not matched to a gene: 5. Germline V gene data show CDR1 as SGHTA and CDR2 as FQGNSA. CDR3 size: 14 residues. The CDR3, as DNA: TGTGCCAGCAGCCTTACTAGCGGGGAGGATACGCAGTATTTT. This sequence encodes CASSLTSGEDTQYF. The whole variable domain, remainder taken from reference TRBV7-2 and TRBJ2-3, is GAGVSQSPSNKVTEKGKDVELRCDPISGHTALYWYRQSLGQGLEFLIYFQGNSAPDKSGLPSDRFSAERTGGSVSTLTIQRTQQEDSAVYLCASSLTSGEDTQYFGPGTRLTVL.

This clone has only a few counts. This chain connects TRBV30 to TRBJ2-5; perhaps TRBD1 as D (6 bases). Germline V gives CDR1 GTSNPN, CDR2 SVGIG (reference sequence). V was cut by 3 bases and J by 3 bases, with 8 bases left in between. The CDR3 extends over 12 amino acids. The CDR3 sequence is CAWRYREETQYF. CDR3 in DNA: TGTGCCTGGAGGTACAGGGAAGAGACCCAGTACTTC.

This clone was counted between two and nine times. V and J are TRBV4-3 and TRBJ2-7; perhaps D is TRBD1 or TRBD2 (6 bases each). This CDR3 is built from 15 residues. Germline V gene sequence: CDR1 LGHNA, CDR2 YSLEER. V was clipped by 9 bases and J by 3 bases, with 21 bases between them. CDR3 protein: CARYLRGDTIYEQYF. CDR3 nucleotides: TGCGCCAGGTACCTGAGGGGGGATACAATCTACGAGCAGTACTTC.

This clone was seen a few times. The chain couples TRBV2 to TRBJ2-5; 10 bases are a match to TRBD2. CDR1 is SNHLY, CDR2 FYNNEI, per germline. Trimming cost V 6 bases and J 2 bases; bases outside gene matches: 6. This CDR3 has 15 residues. CDR3 loop: CASRRLAGTQETQYF. The CDR3 coding sequence is TGTGCCAGCAGAAGACTAGCGGGCACACAAGAGACCCAGTACTTC. The full variable domain, rest sourced from reference TRBV2 and TRBJ2-5, is EPEVTQTPSHQVTQMGQEVILRCVPISNHLYFYWYRQILGQKVEFLVSFYNNEISEKSEIFDDQFSVERPDGSNFTLKIRSTKLEDSAMYFCASRRLAGTQETQYFGPGTRLLVL.

This clone was seen repeatedly, ten times or more. The V gene is TRBV28, the J gene TRBJ1-1, with a tentative D call TRBD1 (5 bases). CDR3 length: 14 amino acids. The germline V and J ends were trimmed by 11 bases and 5 bases, with 21 bases remaining between them. CDR1 is MDHEN, CDR2 SYDVKM, per germline. The CDR3 protein is CALAAGREDTEAFF. CDR3 sequence (DNA): TGTGCCCTGGCCGCAGGGCGGGAAGATACTGAAGCTTTCTTT.